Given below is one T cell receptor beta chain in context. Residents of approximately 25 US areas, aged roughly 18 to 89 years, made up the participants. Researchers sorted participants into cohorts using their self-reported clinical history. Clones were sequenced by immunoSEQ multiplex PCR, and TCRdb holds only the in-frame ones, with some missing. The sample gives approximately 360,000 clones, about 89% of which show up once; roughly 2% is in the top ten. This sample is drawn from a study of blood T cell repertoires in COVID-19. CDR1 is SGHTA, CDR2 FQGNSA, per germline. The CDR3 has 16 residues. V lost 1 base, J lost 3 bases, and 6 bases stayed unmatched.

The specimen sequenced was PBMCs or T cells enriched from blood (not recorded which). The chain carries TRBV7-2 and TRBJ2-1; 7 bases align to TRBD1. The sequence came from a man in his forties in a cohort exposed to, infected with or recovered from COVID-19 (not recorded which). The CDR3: CASSLDPGQIYNEQFF. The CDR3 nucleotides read TGTGCCAGCAGCTTAGATCCGGGACAGATCTACAATGAGCAGTTCTTC.